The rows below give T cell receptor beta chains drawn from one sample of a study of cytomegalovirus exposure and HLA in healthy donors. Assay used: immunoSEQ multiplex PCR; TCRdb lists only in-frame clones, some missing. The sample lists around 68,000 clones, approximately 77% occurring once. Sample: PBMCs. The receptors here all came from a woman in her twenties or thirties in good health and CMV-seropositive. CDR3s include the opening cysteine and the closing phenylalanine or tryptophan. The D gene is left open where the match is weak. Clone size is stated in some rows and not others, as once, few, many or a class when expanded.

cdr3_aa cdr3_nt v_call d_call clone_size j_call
CASSAQPPANYGYTF TGTGCCAGCAGCGCACAGCCTCCTGCTAACTATGGCTACACCTTC TRBV5-4 NA once TRBJ1-2
CASSSSGLKYNEQFF TGTGCCAGCAGCTCATCGGGACTTAAATACAATGAGCAGTTCTTC TRBV6-5 NA NA TRBJ2-1
CASSVRRTSGSAETQYF TGTGCCAGCAGCGTCCGACGGACTAGCGGGAGTGCAGAGACCCAGTACTTC TRBV5-6 TRBD2 NA TRBJ2-5
CASGRPTYEQYF TGTGCCAGCGGCAGGCCTACCTACGAGCAGTACTTC TRBV5-6 NA NA TRBJ2-7
CASSIAGTHVDTQYF TGTGCCAGTAGTATAGCGGGGACTCACGTGGATACGCAGTATTTT TRBV19 NA NA TRBJ2-3
CASLGGMYNEQFF TGTGCCAGTTTAGGAGGGATGTACAATGAGCAGTTCTTC TRBV19 NA NA TRBJ2-1
CASSYSPGDYEQYF TGTGCCAGCAGTTACTCGCCGGGGGACTACGAGCAGTACTTC TRBV6-6 NA few TRBJ2-7
CASSKGTVYNEKLFF TGTGCCAGCAGCAAAGGGACAGTCTATAATGAAAAACTGTTTTTT TRBV11-2 TRBD1 NA TRBJ1-4
CASSQDPGGNLAKNIQYF TGCGCCAGCAGCCAAGATCCGGGAGGTAATCTAGCCAAAAACATTCAGTACTTC TRBV4-1 TRBD2 medium-sized TRBJ2-4
CASSFTGGGYTF TGTGCCAGCAGCTTCACTGGAGGCGGCTACACCTTC TRBV7-2 NA NA TRBJ1-2
CASSSRQGTTGTQYF TGTGCCAGCAGCTCTAGACAGGGAACCACCGGTACGCAGTATTTT TRBV2 TRBD1 NA TRBJ2-3
CSVFYQSTTEAFF TGCAGCGTTTTTTACCAGTCAACCACTGAAGCTTTCTTT TRBV29-1 NA NA TRBJ1-1
CASSQDPATSGTIGELFF TGCGCCAGCAGCCAAGATCCGGCGACTAGCGGGACGATAGGGGAGCTGTTTTTT TRBV4-1 TRBD2 many TRBJ2-2
CASSRTESTEAFF TGTGCCAGCTCCCGAACGGAGTCCACTGAAGCTTTCTTT TRBV18 NA NA TRBJ1-1
CASIPAGGTDTQYF TGTGCCAGCATTCCAGCGGGAGGGACAGATACGCAGTATTTT TRBV6-5 TRBD2 NA TRBJ2-3
CAISEVEQGTNQPQHF TGTGCCATCAGTGAGGTAGAGCAGGGGACCAATCAGCCCCAGCATTTT TRBV10-3 NA NA TRBJ1-5
CASRLDRLSGNTIYF TGTGCCAGTAGGCTGGACAGGCTCTCTGGAAACACCATATATTTT TRBV19 TRBD1 NA TRBJ1-3
CASRKGAGTGELFF TGTGCCAGCAGGAAGGGGGCGGGCACCGGGGAGCTGTTTTTT TRBV6-5 TRBD1 once TRBJ2-2
CAWSVQGASPLHF TGTGCCTGGAGTGTACAGGGGGCGTCACCCCTCCACTTT TRBV30 TRBD1 few TRBJ1-6
CASSFHSGRAGDTGELFF TGTGCCAGCAGCTTTCACAGCGGGAGGGCCGGGGACACCGGGGAGCTGTTTTTT TRBV7-2 TRBD2 many TRBJ2-2
CASSSQGERGSPLHF TGCGCCAGCAGCTCACAGGGGGAAAGAGGTTCACCCCTCCACTTT TRBV5-1 TRBD1 NA TRBJ1-6
CASSLMVGQLRSSYNSPLHF TGTGCCAGCAGCTTAATGGTTGGACAACTCAGGAGCTCCTATAATTCACCCCTCCACTTT TRBV7-3 NA NA TRBJ1-6
CASSLEGAIDYEQYF TGTGCCAGCAGCCTAGAAGGGGCGATCGATTACGAGCAGTACTTC TRBV11-2 NA NA TRBJ2-7
CASSQDRGYEQYF TGTGCCAGCAGCCAGGACAGGGGCTACGAGCAGTACTTC TRBV7-8 TRBD1 NA TRBJ2-7
CASSVGRAHSDYEQYF TGTGCCAGCAGTGTCGGGAGGGCACATTCAGATTACGAGCAGTACTTC TRBV25-1 TRBD2 NA TRBJ2-7
CASSPPGRGLGELFF TGTGCCAGCAGCCCCCCCGGCAGGGGGCTCGGGGAGCTGTTTTTT TRBV6-5 TRBD1 NA TRBJ2-2
CAISGQGRAEAFF TGTGCCATCAGTGGACAGGGTAGGGCTGAAGCTTTCTTT TRBV10-3 TRBD1 few TRBJ1-1
CAWSLSTGELFF TGTGCCTGGAGTTTGAGCACCGGGGAGCTGTTTTTT TRBV30 NA NA TRBJ2-2
CASSVRDTGELFF TGTGCCAGCAGTGTTCGGGATACCGGGGAGCTGTTTTTT TRBV2 NA NA TRBJ2-2
CASSLDGTPQETQYF TGCGCCAGCAGCTTGGATGGGACACCTCAAGAGACCCAGTACTTC TRBV5-1 NA NA TRBJ2-5
CASSVIGADNSPLHF TGTGCCAGCAGTGTAATAGGGGCCGATAATTCACCCCTCCACTTT TRBV6-1 NA NA TRBJ1-6
CASSPGGSSDTQYF TGTGCCAGCAGTCCGGGGGGGAGTTCAGATACGCAGTATTTT TRBV27 TRBD2 NA TRBJ2-3
CASSSRVVDEQFF TGTGCCAGCAGCTCCCGCGTGGTGGATGAGCAGTTCTTC TRBV7-9 NA NA TRBJ2-1
CASSIDSSGTGGGSYEQYF TGTGCCAGTAGTATAGATAGCAGTGGGACAGGGGGCGGATCCTACGAGCAGTACTTC TRBV19 TRBD1 few TRBJ2-7
CASTQSTELQYF TGTGCCAGCACCCAATCCACGGAGCTTCAGTACTTC TRBV7-2 NA NA TRBJ2-4
CASSLMGLAEYNEQFF TGTGCCAGCAGCTTAATGGGGCTAGCGGAGTACAATGAGCAGTTCTTC TRBV7-2 TRBD2 NA TRBJ2-1
CASSLVGGGQGGETQYF TGTGCCAGCAGCTTAGTGGGGGGGGGACAGGGGGGAGAGACCCAGTACTTC TRBV7-8 TRBD1 NA TRBJ2-5
CASSQGTSGTSSTDTQYF TGCGCCAGCAGCCAAGGTACCTCAGGGACTAGTAGCACAGATACGCAGTATTTT TRBV4-3 TRBD2 NA TRBJ2-3
CASSSPLSEQYF TGTGCCAGCAGCTCCCCCCTTTCCGAGCAGTACTTC TRBV7-8 NA once TRBJ2-7
CASSQLPVEGRTEAFF TGTGCCAGCAGCCAACTCCCCGTTGAGGGTCGCACTGAAGCTTTCTTT TRBV7-2 NA NA TRBJ1-1